This section outlines one TCR beta chain sequence together with its context. Libraries were prepared by immunoSEQ multiplex PCR; TCRdb keeps only in-frame clonotypes and omits some of them. The profile shows some 130,000 clones, about 90% of them singletons. The sample comes from a study of control samples from healthy donors and cancer patients. CDR1 is KGHSH, CDR2 LQKENI, per germline. CDR3 length equals 13 residues. Trimming took 4 bases from V and 3 from J, leaving 9 bases between them. The receptor comes from a woman aged 45-59 years in good health. J is TRBJ1-2 and V is TRBV18; D gene uncertain. Sequencing was performed on blood. The CDR3 DNA reads TGTGCCAGCTCACAGGGTCAGGACTATGGCTACACCTTC. It is translated as CASSQGQDYGYTF.